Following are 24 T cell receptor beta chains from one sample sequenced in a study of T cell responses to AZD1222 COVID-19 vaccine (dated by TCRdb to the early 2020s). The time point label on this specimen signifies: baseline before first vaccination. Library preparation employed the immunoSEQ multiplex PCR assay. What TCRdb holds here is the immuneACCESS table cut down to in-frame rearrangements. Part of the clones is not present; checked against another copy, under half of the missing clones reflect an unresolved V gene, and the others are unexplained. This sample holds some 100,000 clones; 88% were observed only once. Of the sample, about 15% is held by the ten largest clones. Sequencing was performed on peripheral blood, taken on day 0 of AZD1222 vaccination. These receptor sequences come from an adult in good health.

CDR3 sequence: CASSVVVGSITGELFF. DNA for the CDR3: TGTGCCAGCAGCGTAGTGGTCGGATCCATCACCGGGGAGCTGTTTTTT. The J gene is TRBJ2-2, the V gene TRBV9; no clear D gene. Germline V gene sequence: CDR1 SGDLS, CDR2 YYNGEE. This CDR3 is 16 amino acids long. V was shortened by 0 bases and J by 4 bases, with 13 bases between the two germline ends.

The CDR3 bases are TGTGCCACCAGCGGGAGGGCACAGGGCTTTGGCTCTGGGGCCAACGTCCTGACTTTC. This gives the protein CATSGRAQGFGSGANVLTF. V usage is TRBV15 and J usage is TRBJ2-6; D might be TRBD2 (7 bases). Deletions cut 5 bases from V and 0 bases from J, with 20 bases between. The CDR3 has 19 amino acids. The germline V gene has CDR1 LNHNV and CDR2 YYDKDF (reference sequence).

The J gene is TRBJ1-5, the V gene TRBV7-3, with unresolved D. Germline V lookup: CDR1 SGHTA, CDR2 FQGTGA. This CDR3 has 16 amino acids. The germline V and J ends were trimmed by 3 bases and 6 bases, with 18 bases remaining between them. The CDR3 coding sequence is TGTGCCAGCAGCTTCGGAAGCCTCCCCTTCCGTCAGCCCCAGCATTTT. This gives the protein CASSFGSLPFRQPQHF.

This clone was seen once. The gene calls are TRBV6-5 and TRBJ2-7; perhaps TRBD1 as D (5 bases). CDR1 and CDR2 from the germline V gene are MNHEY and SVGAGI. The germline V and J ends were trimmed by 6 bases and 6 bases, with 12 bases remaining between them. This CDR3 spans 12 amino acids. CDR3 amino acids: CASSRWTREQYV. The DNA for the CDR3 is TGTGCCAGCAGCCGGTGGACACGCGAGCAGTACGTC.

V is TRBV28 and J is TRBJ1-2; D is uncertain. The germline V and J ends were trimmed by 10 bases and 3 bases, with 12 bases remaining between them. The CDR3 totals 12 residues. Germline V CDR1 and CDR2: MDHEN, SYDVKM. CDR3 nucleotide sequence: TGTGCCACCACCGGGCTGGACTATGGCTACACCTTC. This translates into CATTGLDYGYTF.

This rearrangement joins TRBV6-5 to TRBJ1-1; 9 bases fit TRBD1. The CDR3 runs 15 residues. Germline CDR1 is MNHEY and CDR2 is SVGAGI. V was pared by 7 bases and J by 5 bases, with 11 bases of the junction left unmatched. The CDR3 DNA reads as TGTGCCAGCACAACCCGACAGGGGGGGGAGACTGAAGCTTTCTTT. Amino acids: CASTTRQGGETEAFF.

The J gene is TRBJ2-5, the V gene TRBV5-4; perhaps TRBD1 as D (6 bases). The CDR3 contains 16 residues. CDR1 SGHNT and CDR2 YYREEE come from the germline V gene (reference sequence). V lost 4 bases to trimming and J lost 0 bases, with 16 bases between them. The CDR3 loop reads CASSAILDRHQETQYF. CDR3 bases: TGTGCCAGCAGCGCGATACTCGACAGGCACCAAGAGACCCAGTACTTC.

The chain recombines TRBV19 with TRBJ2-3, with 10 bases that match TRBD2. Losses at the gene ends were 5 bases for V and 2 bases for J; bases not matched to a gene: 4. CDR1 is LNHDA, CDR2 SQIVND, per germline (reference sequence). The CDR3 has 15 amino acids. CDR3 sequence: CASSLGLAATDTQYF. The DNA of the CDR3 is TGTGCCAGTAGTCTCGGACTAGCGGCCACAGATACGCAGTATTTT.

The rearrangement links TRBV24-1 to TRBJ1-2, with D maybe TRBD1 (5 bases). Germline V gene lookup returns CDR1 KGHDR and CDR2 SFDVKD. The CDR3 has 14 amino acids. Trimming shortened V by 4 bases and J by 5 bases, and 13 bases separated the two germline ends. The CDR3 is CATSDSGRVYGYTF. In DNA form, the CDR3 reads TGTGCCACCAGTGACTCGGGACGGGTGTATGGCTACACCTTC.

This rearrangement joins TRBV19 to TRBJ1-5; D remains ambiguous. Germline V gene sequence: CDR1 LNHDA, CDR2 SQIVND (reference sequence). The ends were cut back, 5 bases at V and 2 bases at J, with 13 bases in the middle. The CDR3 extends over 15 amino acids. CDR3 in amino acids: CASSEGVIGNQPQHF. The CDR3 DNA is TGTGCCAGTAGTGAGGGAGTAATCGGCAATCAGCCCCAGCATTTT.

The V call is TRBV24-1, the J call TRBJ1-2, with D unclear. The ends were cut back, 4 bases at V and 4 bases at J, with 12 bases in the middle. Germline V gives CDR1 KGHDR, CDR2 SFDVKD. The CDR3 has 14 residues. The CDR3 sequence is CATSDPGLGYGYTF. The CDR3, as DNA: TGTGCCACCAGTGACCCAGGTTTGGGCTATGGCTACACCTTC.

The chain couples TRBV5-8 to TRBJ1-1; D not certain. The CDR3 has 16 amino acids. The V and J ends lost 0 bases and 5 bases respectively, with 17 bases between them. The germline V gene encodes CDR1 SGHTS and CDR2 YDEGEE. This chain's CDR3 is CASSLGQLVTRTEAFF. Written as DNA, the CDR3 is TGTGCCAGCAGCTTGGGGCAGCTTGTCACGAGGACTGAAGCTTTCTTT.

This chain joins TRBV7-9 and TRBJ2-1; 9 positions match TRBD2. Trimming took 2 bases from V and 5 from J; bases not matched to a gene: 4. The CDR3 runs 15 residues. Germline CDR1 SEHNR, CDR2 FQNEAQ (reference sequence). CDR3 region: CASSLPRLADNEQFF. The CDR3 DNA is TGTGCCAGCAGCTTACCCAGACTAGCGGACAATGAGCAGTTCTTC.

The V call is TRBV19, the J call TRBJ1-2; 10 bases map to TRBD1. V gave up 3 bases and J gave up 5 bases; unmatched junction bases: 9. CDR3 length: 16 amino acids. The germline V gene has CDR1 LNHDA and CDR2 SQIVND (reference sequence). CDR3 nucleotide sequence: TGTGCCAGTAGTATCTTCGGACAGGGGGAAGGATATGGCTACACCTTC. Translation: CASSIFGQGEGYGYTF. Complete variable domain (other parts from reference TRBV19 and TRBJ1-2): DGGITQSPKYLFRKEGQNVTLSCEQNLNHDAMYWYRQDPGQGLRLIYYSQIVNDFQKGDIAEGYSVSREKKESFPLTVTSAQKNPTAFYLCASSIFGQGEGYGYTFGSGTRLTVV.

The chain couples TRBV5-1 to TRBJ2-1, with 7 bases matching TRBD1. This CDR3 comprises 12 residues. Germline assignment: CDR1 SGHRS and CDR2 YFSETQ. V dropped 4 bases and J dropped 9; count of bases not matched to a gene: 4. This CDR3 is CASSRDRAEQFF. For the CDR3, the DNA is TGCGCCAGCAGCAGAGACAGGGCTGAGCAGTTCTTC. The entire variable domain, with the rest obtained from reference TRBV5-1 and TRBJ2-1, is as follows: KAGVTQTPRYLIKTRGQQVTLSCSPISGHRSVSWYQQTPGQGLQFLFEYFSETQRNKGNFPGRFSGRQFSNSRSEMNVSTLELGDSALYLCASSRDRAEQFFGPGTRLTVL.

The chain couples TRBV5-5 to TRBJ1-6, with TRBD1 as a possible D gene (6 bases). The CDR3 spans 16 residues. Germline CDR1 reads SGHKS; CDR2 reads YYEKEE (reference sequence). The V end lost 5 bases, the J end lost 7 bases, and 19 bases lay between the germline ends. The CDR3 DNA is TGTGCCAGCAGTCACCTCCCGACAGGCCAAAATTCACCCCTCCACTTT. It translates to CASSHLPTGQNSPLHF.

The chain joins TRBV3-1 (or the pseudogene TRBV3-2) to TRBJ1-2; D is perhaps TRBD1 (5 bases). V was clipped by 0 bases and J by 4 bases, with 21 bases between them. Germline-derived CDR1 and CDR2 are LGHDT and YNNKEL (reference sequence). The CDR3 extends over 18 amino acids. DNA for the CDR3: TGTGCCAGCAGCCAAGATGGAGCCTGGGGGGGTTGGGGCTATGGCTACACCTTC. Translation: CASSQDGAWGGWGYGYTF.

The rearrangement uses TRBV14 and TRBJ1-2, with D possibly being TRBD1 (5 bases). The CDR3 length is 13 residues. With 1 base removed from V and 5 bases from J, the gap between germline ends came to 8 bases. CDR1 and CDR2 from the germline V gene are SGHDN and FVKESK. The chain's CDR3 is CASSQGQGYGYTF. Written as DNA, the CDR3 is TGTGCCAGCAGCCAAGGTCAGGGTTATGGCTACACCTTC.

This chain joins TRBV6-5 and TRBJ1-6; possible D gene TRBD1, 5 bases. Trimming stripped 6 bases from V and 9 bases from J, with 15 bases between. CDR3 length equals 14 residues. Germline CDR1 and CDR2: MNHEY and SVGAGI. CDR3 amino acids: CASSTAGRGSPLHF. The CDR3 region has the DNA TGTGCCAGCAGCACTGCAGGGAGGGGTTCACCCCTCCACTTT.

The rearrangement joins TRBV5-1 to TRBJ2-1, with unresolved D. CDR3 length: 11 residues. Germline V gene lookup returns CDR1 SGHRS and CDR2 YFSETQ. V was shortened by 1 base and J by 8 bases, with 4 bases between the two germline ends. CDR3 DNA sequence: TGCGCCAGCAGCTTGCTCGATGAGCAGTTCTTC. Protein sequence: CASSLLDEQFF.

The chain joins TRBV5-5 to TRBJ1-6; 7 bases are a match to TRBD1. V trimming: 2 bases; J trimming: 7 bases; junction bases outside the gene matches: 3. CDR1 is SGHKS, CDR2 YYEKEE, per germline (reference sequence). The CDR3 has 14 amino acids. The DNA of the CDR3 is TGTGCCAGCAGCTTACAGGGGAGGAATTCACCCCTCCACTTT. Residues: CASSLQGRNSPLHF.

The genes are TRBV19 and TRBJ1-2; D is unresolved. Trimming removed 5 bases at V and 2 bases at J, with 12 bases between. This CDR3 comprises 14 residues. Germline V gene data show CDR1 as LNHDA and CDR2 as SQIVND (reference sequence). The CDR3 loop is CASSFLFSNYGYTF. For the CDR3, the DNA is TGTGCCAGTAGTTTCCTCTTCAGCAACTATGGCTACACCTTC.

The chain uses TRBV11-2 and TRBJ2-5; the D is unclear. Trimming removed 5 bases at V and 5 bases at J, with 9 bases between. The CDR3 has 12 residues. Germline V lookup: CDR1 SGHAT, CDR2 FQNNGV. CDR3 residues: CASSRAGETQYF. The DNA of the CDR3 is TGTGCCAGCAGCCGGGCCGGGGAGACCCAGTACTTC.

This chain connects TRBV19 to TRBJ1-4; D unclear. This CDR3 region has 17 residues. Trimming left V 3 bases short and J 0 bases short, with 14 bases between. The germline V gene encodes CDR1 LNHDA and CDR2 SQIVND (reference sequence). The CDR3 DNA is TGTGCCAGTAGTATCTTTCTCCCCTCAGCAACTAATGAAAAACTGTTTTTT. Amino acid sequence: CASSIFLPSATNEKLFF.